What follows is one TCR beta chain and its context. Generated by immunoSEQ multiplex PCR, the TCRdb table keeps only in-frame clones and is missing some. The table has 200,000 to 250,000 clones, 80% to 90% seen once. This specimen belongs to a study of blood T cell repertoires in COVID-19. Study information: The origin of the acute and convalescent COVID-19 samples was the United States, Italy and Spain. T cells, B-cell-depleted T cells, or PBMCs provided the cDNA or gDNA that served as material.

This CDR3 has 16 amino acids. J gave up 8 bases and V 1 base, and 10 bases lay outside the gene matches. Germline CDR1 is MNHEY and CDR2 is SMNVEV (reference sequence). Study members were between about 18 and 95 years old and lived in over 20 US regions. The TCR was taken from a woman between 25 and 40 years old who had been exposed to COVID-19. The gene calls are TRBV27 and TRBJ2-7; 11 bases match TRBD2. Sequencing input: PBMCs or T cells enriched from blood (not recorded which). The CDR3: CASSLYSSSGRLKQYF. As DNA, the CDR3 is TGTGCCAGCAGTTTATATTCTTCTAGCGGGAGGTTAAAGCAGTACTTC.